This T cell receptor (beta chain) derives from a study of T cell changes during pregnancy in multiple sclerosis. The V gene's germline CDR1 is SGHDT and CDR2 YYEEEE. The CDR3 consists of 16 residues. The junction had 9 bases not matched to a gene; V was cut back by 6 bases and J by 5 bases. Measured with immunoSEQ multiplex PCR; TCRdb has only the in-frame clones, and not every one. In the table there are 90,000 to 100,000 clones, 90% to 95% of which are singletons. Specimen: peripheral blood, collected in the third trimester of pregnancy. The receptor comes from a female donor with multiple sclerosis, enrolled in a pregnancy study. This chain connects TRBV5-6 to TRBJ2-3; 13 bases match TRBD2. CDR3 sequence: CASTLPGLAGRDTQYF. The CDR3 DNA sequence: TGTGCCAGCACCCTTCCGGGACTAGCGGGAAGAGATACGCAGTATTTT.